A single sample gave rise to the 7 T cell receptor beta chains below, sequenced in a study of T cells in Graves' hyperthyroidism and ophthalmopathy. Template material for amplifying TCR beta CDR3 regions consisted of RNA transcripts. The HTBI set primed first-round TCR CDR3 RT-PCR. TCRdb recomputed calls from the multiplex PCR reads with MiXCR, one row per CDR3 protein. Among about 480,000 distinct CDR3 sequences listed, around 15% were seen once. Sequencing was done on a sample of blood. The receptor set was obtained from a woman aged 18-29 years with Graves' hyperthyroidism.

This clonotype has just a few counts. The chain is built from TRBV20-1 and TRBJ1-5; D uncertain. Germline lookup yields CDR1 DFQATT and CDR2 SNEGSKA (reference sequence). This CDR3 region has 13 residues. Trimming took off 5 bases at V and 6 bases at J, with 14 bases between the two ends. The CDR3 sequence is CSASGRGAQPQHF. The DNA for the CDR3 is TGCAGTGCTTCCGGGAGAGGCGCTCAGCCCCAGCATTTT.

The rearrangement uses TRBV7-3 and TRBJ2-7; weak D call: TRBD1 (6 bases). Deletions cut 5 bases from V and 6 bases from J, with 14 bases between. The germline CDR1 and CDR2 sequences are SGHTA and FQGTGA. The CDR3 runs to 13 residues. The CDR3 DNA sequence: TGTGCCAGCAGCACTAACAGGGTCCCCGAGCAGTACGTC. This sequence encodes CASSTNRVPEQYV.

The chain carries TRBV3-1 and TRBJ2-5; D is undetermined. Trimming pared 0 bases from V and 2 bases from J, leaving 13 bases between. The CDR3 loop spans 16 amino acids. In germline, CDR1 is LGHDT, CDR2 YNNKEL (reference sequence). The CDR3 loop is CASSQETLVPQETQYF. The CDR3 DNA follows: TGTGCCAGCAGCCAAGAGACTCTAGTTCCGCAAGAGACCCAGTACTTC.

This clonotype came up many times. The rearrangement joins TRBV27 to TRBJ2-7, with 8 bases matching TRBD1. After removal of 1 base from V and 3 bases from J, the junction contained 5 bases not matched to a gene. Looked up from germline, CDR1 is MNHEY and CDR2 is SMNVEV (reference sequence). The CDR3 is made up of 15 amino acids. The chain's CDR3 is CASSLYAGTGYEQYV. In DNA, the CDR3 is TGTGCCAGCAGTTTATACGCCGGGACAGGCTACGAGCAGTACGTC.

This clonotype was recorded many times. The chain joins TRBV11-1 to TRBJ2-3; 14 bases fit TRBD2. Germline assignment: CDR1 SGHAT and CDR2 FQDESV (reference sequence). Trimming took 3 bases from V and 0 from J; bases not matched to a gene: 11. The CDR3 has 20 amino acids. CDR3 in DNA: TGTGCCAGCAGCTTTACTGGGACTAGCGGGAGTTTAAGAAGCACAGATACGCAGTATTTT. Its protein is CASSFTGTSGSLRSTDTQYF.

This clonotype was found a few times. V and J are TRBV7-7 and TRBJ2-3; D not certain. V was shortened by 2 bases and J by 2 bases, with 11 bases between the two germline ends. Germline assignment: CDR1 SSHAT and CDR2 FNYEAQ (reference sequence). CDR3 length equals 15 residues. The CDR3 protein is CASSLTSSITDTQYF. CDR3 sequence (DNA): TGTGCCAGCAGCTTAACGAGTTCGATCACAGATACGCAGTATTTT.

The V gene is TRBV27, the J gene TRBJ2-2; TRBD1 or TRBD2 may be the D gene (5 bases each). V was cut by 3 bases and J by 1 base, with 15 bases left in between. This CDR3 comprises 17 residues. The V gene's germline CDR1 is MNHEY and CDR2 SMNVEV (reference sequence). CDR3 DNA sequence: TGTGCCAGCAGTTTTTATTTCGGGACGGAGAACACCGGGGAGCTGTTTTTT. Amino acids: CASSFYFGTENTGELFF.